One sample yielded the 27 T cell receptor beta chains listed below, sequenced in a study of somatic mutations in cytotoxic T cells in rheumatoid arthritis. Measured with immunoSEQ multiplex PCR; TCRdb has only the in-frame clones, and not every one. The table shows roughly 14,000 clones, with over 70% occurring only once. Sequences were obtained from CD8+ T cells sorted from blood. Receptors were obtained from an adult with rheumatoid arthritis.

The chain couples TRBV7-8 to TRBJ2-5; 9 nucleotides line up with TRBD2. Germline CDR1 reads SGHVS; CDR2 reads FQNEAQ. This CDR3 contains 16 residues. After removal of 5 bases from V and 4 bases from J, the junction contained 11 bases not matched to a gene. The CDR3 loop reads CASSQTPGLAPETQYF. CDR3 sequence (DNA): TGTGCCAGCAGCCAAACTCCGGGACTAGCCCCAGAGACCCAGTACTTC.

About this clone itself: Its ends do not fully match the called genes, so a read error is possible. The chain is built from TRBV6-1 and TRBJ2-1; D gene ambiguous. Germline V lookup: CDR1 MNHNS, CDR2 SASEGT. CDR3 size: 11 residues. The DNA of the CDR3 is TGTGCCAGCAGAGAAGGGAATGAGCAGTTCTTC. Translated: CASREGNEQFF.

CDR3 region: CASSYRPGGELFF. In nucleotides, the CDR3 is TGTGCCAGCAGCTACAGGCCCGGGGGGGAACTGTTTTTT. The chain recombines TRBV6-5 with TRBJ1-4; weak D call: TRBD1 (5 bases). The germline V gene encodes CDR1 MNHEY and CDR2 SVGAGI. The V end was cut by 6 bases, the J end by 12 bases, with 17 bases between. CDR3 length: 13 residues.

The chain recombines TRBV5-5 with TRBJ2-1, with a possible D match to TRBD2 (7 bases). The V gene lost 0 bases and the J gene lost 2 bases, with 9 bases spanning the gap. This CDR3 has 15 amino acids. Germline CDR1 and CDR2: SGHKS and YYEKEE (reference sequence). The CDR3 region is CASSLEGGTYNEQFF. CDR3 sequence (DNA): TGTGCCAGCAGCTTGGAGGGGGGGACCTACAATGAGCAGTTCTTC.

This chain links TRBV7-8 with TRBJ1-5; 7 positions agree with TRBD1. CDR1 and CDR2 (germline): SGHVS, FQNEAQ. This CDR3 spans 17 amino acids. The ends lost 1 base at V and 1 base at J; junction bases unmatched: 7. The CDR3 nucleotides are TGTGCCAGCAGCTTAGTTTGGAACAGGGGCAGCAATCAGCCCCAGCATTTT. Residues: CASSLVWNRGSNQPQHF.

This clone was picked up one time. The chain is built from TRBV29-1 and TRBJ1-1; 7 bases are a match to TRBD1. The germline V gene has CDR1 SQVTM and CDR2 ANQGSEA. The V gene end was trimmed by 8 bases and the J gene end by 0 bases; junction bases not matched to a gene: 6. This CDR3 is built from 13 residues. CDR3 sequence reads: CSTRTGMNTEAFF. CDR3 nucleotide sequence: TGCAGCACTCGGACAGGTATGAACACTGAAGCTTTCTTT.

The count of this clone is one. The rearrangement uses TRBV4-1 and TRBJ1-2, with D unclear. From germline, CDR1 is MGHRA and CDR2 YSYEKL. V lost 6 bases and J 6 bases, leaving 23 bases between the germline ends. CDR3 size: 16 residues. The CDR3 loop is CASSPETGPLLDGYTF. DNA for the CDR3: TGCGCCAGCAGTCCAGAGACTGGGCCCCTGTTGGATGGCTACACCTTC.

CDR3 coding DNA: TGCGCCAGCAGTGAGTCCCCCCGGGGGACCGATGAGCAGTTCTTC. This codes for CASSESPRGTDEQFF. The V gene is TRBV10-2, the J gene TRBJ2-1, with D maybe TRBD2 (6 bases). The CDR3 has 15 amino acids. Trimming took 0 bases from V and 8 from J, leaving 14 bases between them. Germline CDR1 reads WSHSY; CDR2 reads SAAADI.

This chain uses TRBV19 with TRBJ1-5; 10 nucleotides agree with TRBD1. This CDR3 comprises 15 residues. V was pared by 6 bases and J by 3 bases, with 5 bases of the junction left unmatched. Germline V gene data show CDR1 as LNHDA and CDR2 as SQIVND (reference sequence). The chain's CDR3 is CASRVTGGLNQPQHF. CDR3 in DNA: TGTGCCAGTAGGGTGACAGGGGGCCTCAATCAGCCCCAGCATTTT.

As concerns this clone: The junction departs from the called germline gene at one end, perhaps through a read error. V is TRBV5-1 and J is TRBJ2-1, with 9 positions matching TRBD1. Per the germline V gene, CDR1 is SGHRS and CDR2 is YFSETQ. This CDR3 is built from 13 residues. In DNA, the CDR3 is TGTGCCAGCAGCTTTAGGGACAGGGACGAGCAGTTCTTC. It specifies CASSFRDRDEQFF.

The rearrangement links TRBV4-1 to TRBJ2-1; tentative D call: TRBD2 (6 bases). Germline CDR1 MGHRA, CDR2 YSYEKL. V was cut by 4 bases and J by 0 bases, with 13 bases left in between. The CDR3 runs to 16 residues. CDR3 amino acids: CASSPFSSGSYNEQFF. The CDR3 coding sequence is TGCGCCAGCAGCCCCTTTAGTAGCGGCTCCTACAATGAGCAGTTCTTC.

This clone came up once. The V gene is TRBV4-1, the J gene TRBJ2-2; the D gene is possibly TRBD1 (6 bases). Per germline, CDR1 MGHRA and CDR2 YSYEKL. The CDR3 is 17 residues long. The ends were cut back, 4 bases at V and 5 bases at J, with 20 bases in the middle. In DNA, the CDR3 is TGCGCCAGCAGCCCCGGAGAGAACAGGGTGGGGACCGGGGAGCTGTTTTTT. It specifies CASSPGENRVGTGELFF.

The chain couples TRBV7-6 to TRBJ2-5; a possible D gene is TRBD2 (6 bases). CDR3 length equals 12 residues. V was pared by 5 bases and J by 5 bases, with 9 bases between. Looked up from germline, CDR1 is SGHVS and CDR2 is FNYEAQ. In nucleotides, the CDR3 is TGTGCCAGCAGCCGGAGCGGGGAGACCCAGTACTTC. Its protein product is CASSRSGETQYF.

This chain links TRBV9 with TRBJ2-3; D is uncertain. The germline V and J ends were trimmed by 2 bases and 4 bases, with 14 bases remaining between them. The CDR3 is 15 residues long. In germline, CDR1 is SGDLS, CDR2 YYNGEE. CDR3 amino acids: CASSVGGVSADTQYF. The CDR3 DNA follows: TGTGCCAGCAGCGTGGGTGGGGTTAGTGCAGATACGCAGTATTTT.

V is TRBV19 and J is TRBJ2-1; D remains ambiguous. This CDR3 spans 14 amino acids. Trimming pared 1 base from V and 2 bases from J, leaving 6 bases between. Per the germline V gene, CDR1 is LNHDA and CDR2 is SQIVND (reference sequence). CDR3 DNA sequence: TGTGCCAGTAGTATAGGTGGAACCTACAATGAGCAGTTCTTC. It translates to CASSIGGTYNEQFF.

This chain connects TRBV2 to TRBJ2-5, with TRBD1 identical over 8 bases. Germline CDR1 reads SNHLY; CDR2 reads FYNNEI. The CDR3 consists of 16 residues. Unmatched junction bases numbered 10, after V lost 5 bases and J lost 2 bases. Written as DNA, the CDR3 is TGTGCCAGCAGTTACCCCGGGACAGGCGGGCAAGAGACCCAGTACTTC. Its translation is CASSYPGTGGQETQYF.

The chain employs TRBV6-5 and TRBJ2-1; D possibly uses TRBD1 or TRBD2 (5 bases each). With 0 bases removed from V and 2 bases from J, the gap between germline ends came to 8 bases. CDR3 length: 15 amino acids. The germline V gene encodes CDR1 MNHEY and CDR2 SVGAGI. In DNA form, the CDR3 reads TGTGCCAGCAGTTACTCGGGGGATACCTACAATGAGCAGTTCTTC. Translated, it gives CASSYSGDTYNEQFF.

The rearrangement links TRBV29-1 to TRBJ2-3; the D call may be TRBD1 or TRBD2 (5 bases each). Per the germline V gene, CDR1 is SQVTM and CDR2 is ANQGSEA. This CDR3 region has 14 residues. The V and J ends lost 3 bases and 2 bases respectively, with 12 bases between them. CDR3 residues: CSVEGPTVTDTQYF. Written as DNA, the CDR3 is TGCAGCGTTGAGGGACCAACGGTCACAGATACGCAGTATTTT.

The chain joins TRBV27 to TRBJ2-3; D remains unclear. The V end lost 7 bases, the J end lost 0 bases, and 5 bases lay between the germline ends. Germline CDR1 and CDR2: MNHEY and SMNVEV (reference sequence). The CDR3 has 12 residues. CDR3 protein: CASMASTDTQYF. CDR3 bases: TGTGCCAGCATGGCCAGCACAGATACGCAGTATTTT.

This chain joins TRBV7-9 and TRBJ2-5; no clear D. The CDR3 has 14 amino acids. Germline values: CDR1 SEHNR, CDR2 FQNEAQ (reference sequence). The ends were cut back, 6 bases at V and 2 bases at J, with 13 bases in the middle. CDR3 nucleotide sequence: TGTGCCAGCAGTCTAAAGGGTCTTCAAGAGACCCAGTACTTC. Its translation: CASSLKGLQETQYF.

This clone is categorized as medium-sized. This chain connects TRBV5-1 to TRBJ1-1; no clear D. The germline V gene has CDR1 SGHRS and CDR2 YFSETQ. V dropped 0 bases and J dropped 1 base, with 10 bases sitting between them. The CDR3 has 15 amino acids. CDR3 bases: TGCGCCAGCAGCTTGGGCCGAAACAGGAACACTGAAGCTTTCTTT. Encoded protein: CASSLGRNRNTEAFF. Filled out from reference TRBV5-1 and TRBJ1-1, the complete variable domain reads KAGVTQTPRYLIKTRGQQVTLSCSPISGHRSVSWYQQTPGQGLQFLFEYFSETQRNKGNFPGRFSGRQFSNSRSEMNVSTLELGDSALYLCASSLGRNRNTEAFFGQGTRLTVV.

This chain joins TRBV7-9 and TRBJ2-3; either TRBD1 or TRBD2 may fit D (5 bases each). Germline CDR1 reads SEHNR; CDR2 reads FQNEAQ (reference sequence). V lost 5 bases, J lost 4 bases, and 16 bases lay in between. This CDR3 has 15 residues. Here the CDR3 reads CASSPREIRPDTQYF. CDR3 in DNA: TGTGCCAGCAGCCCCAGGGAGATCCGACCAGATACGCAGTATTTT.

The chain links TRBV10-3 to TRBJ2-1; 11 bases are shared with TRBD2. The germline V gene encodes CDR1 ENHRY and CDR2 SYGVKD. The ends lost 7 bases at V and 7 bases at J; junction bases unmatched: 12. This CDR3 is built from 16 residues. CDR3 residues: CAIMKVAGGLSNEQFF. CDR3 bases: TGTGCCATCATGAAGGTAGCGGGGGGGCTCTCGAATGAGCAGTTCTTC.

This clone was seen only a few times. The CDR3 sequence is CAVLQTHTGELFF. The DNA for the CDR3 is TGTGCCGTCCTCCAGACCCACACCGGGGAGCTGTTTTTT. The genes are TRBV27 and TRBJ2-2; no definite D call. The CDR3 totals 13 residues. Germline CDR1 is MNHEY and CDR2 is SMNVEV (reference sequence). The V end was cut by 11 bases, the J end by 3 bases, with 13 bases between.

The rearrangement uses TRBV27 and TRBJ1-4, with D possibly being TRBD1 (6 bases). CDR1 MNHEY and CDR2 SMNVEV come from the germline V gene (reference sequence). V was clipped by 5 bases and J by 14 bases, with 30 bases between them. This CDR3 contains 17 residues. CDR3 sequence (DNA): TGTGCCAGCAGTCAGGGAAGGCGGACAGCCCTATATGTATGTCTGTTTTTT. Its protein product is CASSQGRRTALYVCLFF.

The CDR3 loop reads CSVEQGTGELFF. CDR3 DNA: TGCAGCGTTGAACAGGGCACCGGGGAGCTGTTTTTT. This chain joins TRBV29-1 and TRBJ2-2; D might be TRBD1 (5 bases). With 2 bases removed from V and 4 bases from J, the gap between germline ends came to 5 bases. The CDR3 runs to 12 residues. Germline V gives CDR1 SQVTM, CDR2 ANQGSEA.

The CDR3 region is CASSRQGGGYTF. CDR3 nucleotide sequence: TGTGCCAGCAGCAGACAGGGAGGAGGCTACACCTTC. The V and J genes are TRBV6-1 and TRBJ1-2; 7 bases fit TRBD1. The junction had 6 bases not matched to a gene; V was cut back by 6 bases and J by 8 bases. The CDR3 loop spans 12 amino acids. CDR1 and CDR2 (germline): MNHNS, SASEGT.